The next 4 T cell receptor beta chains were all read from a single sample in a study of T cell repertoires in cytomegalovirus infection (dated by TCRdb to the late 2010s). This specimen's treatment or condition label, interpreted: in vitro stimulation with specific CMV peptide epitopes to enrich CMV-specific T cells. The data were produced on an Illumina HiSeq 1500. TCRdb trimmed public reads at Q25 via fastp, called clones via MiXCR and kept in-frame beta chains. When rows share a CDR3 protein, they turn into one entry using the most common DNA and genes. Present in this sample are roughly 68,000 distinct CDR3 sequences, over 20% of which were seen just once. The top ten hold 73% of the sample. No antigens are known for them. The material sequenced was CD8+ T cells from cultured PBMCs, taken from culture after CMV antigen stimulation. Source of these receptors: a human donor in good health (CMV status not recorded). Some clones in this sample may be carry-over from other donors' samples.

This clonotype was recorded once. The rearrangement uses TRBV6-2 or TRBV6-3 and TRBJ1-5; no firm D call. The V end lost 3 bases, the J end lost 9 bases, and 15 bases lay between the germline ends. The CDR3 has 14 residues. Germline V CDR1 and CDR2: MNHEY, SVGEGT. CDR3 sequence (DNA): TGTGCCAGCAGTTATCTGACGGATGGGCGGCCCCAGCATTTT. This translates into CASSYLTDGRPQHF.

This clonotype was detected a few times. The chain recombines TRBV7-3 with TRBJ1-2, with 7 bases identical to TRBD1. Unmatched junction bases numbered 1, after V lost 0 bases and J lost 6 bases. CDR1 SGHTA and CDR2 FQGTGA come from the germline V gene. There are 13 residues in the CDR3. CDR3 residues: CASSLTGGDGYTF. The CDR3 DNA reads TGTGCCAGCAGCTTAACAGGGGGCGATGGCTACACCTTC.

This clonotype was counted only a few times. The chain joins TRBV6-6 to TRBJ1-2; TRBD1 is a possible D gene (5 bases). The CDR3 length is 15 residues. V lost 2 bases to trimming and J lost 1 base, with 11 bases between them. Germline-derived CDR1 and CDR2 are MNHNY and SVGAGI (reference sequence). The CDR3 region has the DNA TGTGCCAGCAGTTACCAGCAGACAGTTAACTATGGCTACACCTTC. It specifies CASSYQQTVNYGYTF.

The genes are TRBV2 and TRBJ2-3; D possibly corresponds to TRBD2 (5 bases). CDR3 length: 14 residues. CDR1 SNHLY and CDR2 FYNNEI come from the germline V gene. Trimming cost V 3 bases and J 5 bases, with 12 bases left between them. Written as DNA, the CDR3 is TGTGCCAGCAGTGACGGTATGGCGGGAGATACGCAGTATTTT. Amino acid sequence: CASSDGMAGDTQYF.